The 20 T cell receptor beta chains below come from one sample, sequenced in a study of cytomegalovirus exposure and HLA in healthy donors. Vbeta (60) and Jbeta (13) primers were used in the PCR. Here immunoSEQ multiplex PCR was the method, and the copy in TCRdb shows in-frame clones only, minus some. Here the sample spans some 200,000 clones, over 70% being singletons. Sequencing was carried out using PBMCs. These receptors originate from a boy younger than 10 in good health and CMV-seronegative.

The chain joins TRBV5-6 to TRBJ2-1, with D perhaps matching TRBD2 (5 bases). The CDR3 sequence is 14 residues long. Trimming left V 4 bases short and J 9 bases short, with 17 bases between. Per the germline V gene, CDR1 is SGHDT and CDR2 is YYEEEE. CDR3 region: CASSPGLILSEQFF. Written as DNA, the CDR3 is TGTGCCAGCAGCCCGGGGTTAATTTTGAGTGAGCAGTTCTTC.

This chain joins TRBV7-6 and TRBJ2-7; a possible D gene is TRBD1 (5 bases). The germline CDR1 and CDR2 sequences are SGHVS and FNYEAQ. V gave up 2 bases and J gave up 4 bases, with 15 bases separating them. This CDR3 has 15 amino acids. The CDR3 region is CASSLSMGRKYEQYF. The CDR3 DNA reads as TGTGCCAGCAGCTTATCGATGGGGCGAAAATACGAGCAGTACTTC.

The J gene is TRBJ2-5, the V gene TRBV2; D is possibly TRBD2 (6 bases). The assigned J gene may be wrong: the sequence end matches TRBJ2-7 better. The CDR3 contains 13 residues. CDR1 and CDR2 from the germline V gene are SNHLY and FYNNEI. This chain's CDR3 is CASILLRGYEQYF. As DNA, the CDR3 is TGTGCCAGCATCTTACTTCGGGGGTACGAGCAGTACTTC.

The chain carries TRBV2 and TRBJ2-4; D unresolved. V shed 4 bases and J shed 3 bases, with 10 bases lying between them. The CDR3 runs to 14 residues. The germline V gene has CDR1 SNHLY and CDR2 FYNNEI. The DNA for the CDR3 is TGTGCCAGCAGTGCCGCGGTGGGCAAAAACATTCAGTACTTC. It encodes CASSAAVGKNIQYF. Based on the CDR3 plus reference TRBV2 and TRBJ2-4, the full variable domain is EPEVTQTPSHQVTQMGQEVILRCVPISNHLYFYWYRQILGQKVEFLVSFYNNEISEKSEIFDDQFSVERPDGSNFTLKIRSTKLEDSAMYFCASSAAVGKNIQYFGAGTRLSVL.

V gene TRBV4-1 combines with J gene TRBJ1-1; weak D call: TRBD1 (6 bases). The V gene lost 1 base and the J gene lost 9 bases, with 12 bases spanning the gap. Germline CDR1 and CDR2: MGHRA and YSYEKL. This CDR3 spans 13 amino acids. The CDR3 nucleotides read TGCGCCAGCAGCCAAGTATGGACAGAACAAGCTTTCTTT. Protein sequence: CASSQVWTEQAFF.

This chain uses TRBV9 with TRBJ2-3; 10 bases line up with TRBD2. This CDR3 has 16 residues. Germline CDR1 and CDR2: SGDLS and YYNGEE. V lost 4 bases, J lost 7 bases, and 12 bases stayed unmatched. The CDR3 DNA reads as TGTGCCAGCAGCTACCGAGCGGGAGGGCCCCTTTATACGCAGTATTTT. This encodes CASSYRAGGPLYTQYF.

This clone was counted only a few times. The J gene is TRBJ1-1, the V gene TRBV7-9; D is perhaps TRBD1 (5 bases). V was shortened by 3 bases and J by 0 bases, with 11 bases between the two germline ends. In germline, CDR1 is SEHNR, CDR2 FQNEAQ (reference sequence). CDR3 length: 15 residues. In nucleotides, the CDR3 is TGTGCCAGCAGCTTTCCCCAGGGCGTGAACACTGAAGCTTTCTTT. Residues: CASSFPQGVNTEAFF.

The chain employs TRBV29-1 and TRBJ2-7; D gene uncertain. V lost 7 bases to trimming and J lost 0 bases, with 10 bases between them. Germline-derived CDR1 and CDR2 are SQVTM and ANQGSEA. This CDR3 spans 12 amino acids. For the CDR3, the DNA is TGCAGCGGGCGTCGAGGCTCCTACGAGCAGTACTTC. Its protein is CSGRRGSYEQYF.

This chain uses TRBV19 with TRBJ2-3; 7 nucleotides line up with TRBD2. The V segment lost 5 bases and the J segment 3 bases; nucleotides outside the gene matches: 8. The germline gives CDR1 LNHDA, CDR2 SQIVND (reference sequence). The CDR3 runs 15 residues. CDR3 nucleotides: TGTGCCAGTAGTCTCCGGCGGGGAGGGACAGATACGCAGTATTTT. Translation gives CASSLRRGGTDTQYF.

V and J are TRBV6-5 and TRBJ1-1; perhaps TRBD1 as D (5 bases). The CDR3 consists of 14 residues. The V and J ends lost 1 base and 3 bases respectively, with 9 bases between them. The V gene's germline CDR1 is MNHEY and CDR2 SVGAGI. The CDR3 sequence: CASSYWGGDTEAFF. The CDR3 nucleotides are TGTGCCAGCAGTTACTGGGGGGGAGACACTGAAGCTTTCTTT.

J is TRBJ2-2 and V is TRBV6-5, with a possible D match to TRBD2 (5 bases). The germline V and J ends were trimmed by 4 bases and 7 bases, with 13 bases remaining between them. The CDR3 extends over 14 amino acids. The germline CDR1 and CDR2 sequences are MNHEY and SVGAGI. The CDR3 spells CASSLAGRGGELFF. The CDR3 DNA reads TGTGCCAGCAGTTTGGCAGGACGGGGCGGGGAGCTGTTTTTT.

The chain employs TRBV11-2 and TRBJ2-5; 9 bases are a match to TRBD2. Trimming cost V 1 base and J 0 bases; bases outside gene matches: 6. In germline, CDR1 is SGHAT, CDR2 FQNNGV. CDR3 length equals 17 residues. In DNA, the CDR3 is TGTGCCAGCAGCTTAGGATCCCTAGCGGGGAACCAAGAGACCCAGTACTTC. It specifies CASSLGSLAGNQETQYF.

The CDR3 region has the DNA TGTGCCAGCAGCTTGGTATTTGGACTAGCGGGAGTCACCGGGGAGCTGTTTTTT. Encoded protein: CASSLVFGLAGVTGELFF. The chain is built from TRBV5-8 and TRBJ2-2; TRBD2 matches at 13 bases. CDR3 length: 18 amino acids. Trimming took 0 bases from V and 4 from J; bases not matched to a gene: 6. Per the germline V gene, CDR1 is SGHTS and CDR2 is YDEGEE. The whole variable domain, remainder taken from reference TRBV5-8 and TRBJ2-2, is EAGVTQSPTHLIKTRGQQATLRCSPISGHTSVYWYQQALGLGLQFLLWYDEGEERNRGNFPPRFSGRQFPNYSSELNVNALELEDSALYLCASSLVFGLAGVTGELFFGEGSRLTVL.

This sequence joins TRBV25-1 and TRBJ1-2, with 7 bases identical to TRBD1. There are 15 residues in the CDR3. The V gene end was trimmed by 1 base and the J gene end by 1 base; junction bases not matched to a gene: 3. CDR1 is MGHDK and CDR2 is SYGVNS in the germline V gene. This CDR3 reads CASSESRGLNYGYTF. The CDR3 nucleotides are TGTGCCAGCAGTGAATCGAGGGGGCTTAACTATGGCTACACCTTC.

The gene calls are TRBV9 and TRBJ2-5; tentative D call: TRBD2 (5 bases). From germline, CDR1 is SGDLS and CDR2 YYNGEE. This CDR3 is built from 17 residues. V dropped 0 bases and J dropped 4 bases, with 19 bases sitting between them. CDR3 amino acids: CASSVGSSPPSRETQYF. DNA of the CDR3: TGTGCCAGCAGCGTAGGCTCTAGCCCCCCTTCCCGAGAGACCCAGTACTTC.

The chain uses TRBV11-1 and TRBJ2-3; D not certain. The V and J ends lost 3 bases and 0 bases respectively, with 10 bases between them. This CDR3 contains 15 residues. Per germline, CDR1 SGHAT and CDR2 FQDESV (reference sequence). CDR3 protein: CASSFSASSTDTQYF. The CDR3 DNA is TGTGCCAGCAGCTTTTCAGCGTCTAGCACAGATACGCAGTATTTT.

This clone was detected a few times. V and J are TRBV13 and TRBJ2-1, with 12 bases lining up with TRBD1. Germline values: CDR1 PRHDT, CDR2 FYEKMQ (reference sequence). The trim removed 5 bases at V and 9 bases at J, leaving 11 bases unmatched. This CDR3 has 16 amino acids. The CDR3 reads CASSLNPGQGAGEQFF. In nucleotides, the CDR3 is TGTGCCAGCAGCCTGAATCCGGGACAGGGGGCAGGTGAGCAGTTCTTC.

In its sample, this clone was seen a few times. In nucleotides, the CDR3 is TGTGCCTGGACCCTAAAGGACTTTAATGAAAAACTGTTTTTT. Translating gives CAWTLKDFNEKLFF. V is TRBV30 and J is TRBJ1-4; D remains unclear. The CDR3 spans 14 residues. In germline, CDR1 is GTSNPN, CDR2 SVGIG (reference sequence). Trimming removed 4 bases from V and 4 bases from J, with 13 bases in between.

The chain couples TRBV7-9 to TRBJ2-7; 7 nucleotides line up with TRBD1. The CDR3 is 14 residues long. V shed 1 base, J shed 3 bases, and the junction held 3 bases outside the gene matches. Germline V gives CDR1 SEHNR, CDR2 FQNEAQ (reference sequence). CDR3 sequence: CASSLGDSNYEQYF. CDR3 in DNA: TGTGCCAGCAGCTTAGGGGACAGTAACTACGAGCAGTACTTC.

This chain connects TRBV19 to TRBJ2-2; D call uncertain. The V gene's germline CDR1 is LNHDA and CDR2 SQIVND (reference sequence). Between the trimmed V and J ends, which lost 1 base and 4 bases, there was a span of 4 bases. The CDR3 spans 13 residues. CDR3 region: CASSIAITGELFF. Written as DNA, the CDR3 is TGTGCCAGTAGTATAGCAATCACCGGGGAGCTGTTTTTT.